This T cell receptor (beta chain) was observed in a study of blood T cell repertoires in COVID-19. Study context: Acute-phase and convalescent COVID-19 samples originated in the United States, Italy and Spain. PBMCs, B-cell-depleted T cells, or T cells were the source of the cDNA or gDNA that made up the material.

The CDR3 has 13 amino acids. CDR1 and CDR2 from the germline V gene are MNHEY and SMNVEV (reference sequence). V was shortened by 4 bases and J by 4 bases, with 10 bases between the two germline ends. As handled by the study authors: The assay estimated nucleated cells by amplifying reference gene primers. The data were produced by immunoSEQ multiplex PCR, yet TCRdb's version contains in-frame clones alone and is incomplete. V, J and clone size reflect that table, while D and trimming were determined from the DNA. This sample yields about 410,000 clones, of which 70% to 90% are seen a single time; roughly 1.6% belongs to the top ten. Seattle participants joined during active infection and were tracked over time.

The sequence was obtained from a middle-aged woman with COVID-19, enrolled during active disease. What was sequenced was peripheral blood. This chain links TRBV27 with TRBJ1-1, with D possibly TRBD1 on 6 matching bases. This CDR3 is CASSYTGPTEAFF. For the CDR3, the DNA is TGTGCCAGCAGTTATACAGGGCCCACTGAAGCTTTCTTT.